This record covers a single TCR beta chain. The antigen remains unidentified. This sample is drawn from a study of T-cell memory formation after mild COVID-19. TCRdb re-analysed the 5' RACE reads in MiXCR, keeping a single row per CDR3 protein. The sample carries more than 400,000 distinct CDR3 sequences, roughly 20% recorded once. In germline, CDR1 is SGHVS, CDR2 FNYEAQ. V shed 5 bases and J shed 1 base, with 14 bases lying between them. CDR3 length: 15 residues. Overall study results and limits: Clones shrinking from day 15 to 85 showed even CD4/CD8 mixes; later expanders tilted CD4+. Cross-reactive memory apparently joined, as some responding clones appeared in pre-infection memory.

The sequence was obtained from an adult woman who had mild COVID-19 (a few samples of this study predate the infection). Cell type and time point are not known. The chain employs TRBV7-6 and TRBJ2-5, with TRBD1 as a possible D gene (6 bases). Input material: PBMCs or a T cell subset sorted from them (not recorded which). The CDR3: CASSRSDRFQETQYF. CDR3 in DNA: TGTGCCAGCAGCCGTTCTGACAGGTTCCAAGAGACCCAGTACTTC.